Sequencing of this T cell receptor (beta chain) was carried out in a study of blood T cell repertoires in COVID-19. Clones were sequenced by immunoSEQ multiplex PCR, and TCRdb holds only the in-frame ones, with some missing. The profile covers almost 200,000 clones, with 85% to 90% appearing a single time and 0.78% taken by the ten largest. CDR1 and CDR2 (germline): KGHDR, SFDVKD. CDR3 length equals 12 residues. With V trimmed by 6 bases and J by 4 bases, 1 base remained unmatched. A single count supports this clone. The sequenced sample was peripheral blood. This chain uses TRBV24-1 with TRBJ1-2, with TRBD1 matching over 7 bases. The receptor's source is a woman aged 70 to 79 with acute or convalescent COVID-19. CDR3 bases: TGTGCCACCAGTAGGGACAGCTATGGCTACACCTTC. Protein: CATSRDSYGYTF.